Below are 19 T cell receptor beta chains sequenced from a single sample in a study of Graves' ophthalmopathy and Graves' hyperthyroidism. RNA transcripts yielded amplified TCR beta CDR3 regions. A first-round RT-PCR used HTBI primers, followed by a second-round multiplex PCR. TCRdb reprocessed the multiplex PCR reads via MiXCR and lists one record per CDR3 protein. The profile covers 620,000 or so distinct CDR3 sequences, with roughly 20% appearing a single time and approximately 6.5% taken by the ten largest. The sequencing sample was made of peripheral blood. These receptors were obtained from a woman between 18 and 29 years old with stable Graves' hyperthyroidism. Some clones in this sample may be carry-over from other donors' samples.

The sample holds a few counts of this clonotype. V and J are TRBV12-3 or TRBV12-4 and TRBJ2-5, with 7 nucleotides matching TRBD2. Trimming took 7 bases from V and 5 from J; bases not matched to a gene: 10. The CDR3 spans 14 residues. The CDR3 spells CASTMWGGLETQYF. CDR3 bases: TGTGCCAGCACCATGTGGGGAGGGCTGGAGACCCAGTACTTC.

The chain recombines TRBV30 with TRBJ1-1; D may be TRBD1 (6 bases). Germline V gene lookup returns CDR1 GTSNPN and CDR2 SVGIG (reference sequence). This CDR3 is 14 amino acids long. With 4 bases removed from V and 3 bases from J, the gap between germline ends came to 15 bases. CDR3 nucleotides: TGTGCCTGGATCAAAGGGGGGCCTGACACTGAAGCTTTCTTT. It translates to CAWIKGGPDTEAFF.

This clonotype was recorded a few times. J is TRBJ1-1 and V is TRBV12-3 or TRBV12-4; D is unresolved. V was pared by 0 bases and J by 6 bases, with 2 bases between. The CDR3 runs 11 residues. The CDR3 DNA reads as TGTGCCAGCAGTTTAGCGGCTGAAGCTTTCTTT. This codes for CASSLAAEAFF.

This chain connects TRBV6-1 to TRBJ2-6; D unclear. Germline V CDR1 and CDR2: MNHNS, SASEGT. This CDR3 region has 15 residues. V gave up 5 bases and J gave up 0 bases, with 8 bases separating them. CDR3 nucleotide sequence: TGTGCCAGCAGTCTCAGACACTCTGGGGCCAACGTCCTGACTTTC. This codes for CASSLRHSGANVLTF.

This rearrangement joins TRBV11-2 to TRBJ1-1; D remains ambiguous. The V gene lost 1 base and the J gene lost 0 bases, with 9 bases spanning the gap. CDR1 is SGHAT, CDR2 FQNNGV, per germline. The CDR3 loop spans 15 amino acids. The CDR3 DNA sequence: TGTGCCAGCAGCTTAGTGATGGGGATGAACACTGAAGCTTTCTTT. Translated: CASSLVMGMNTEAFF. The whole variable domain, filled in from reference TRBV11-2 and TRBJ1-1, reads EAGVAQSPRYKIIEKRQSVAFWCNPISGHATLYWYQQILGQGPKLLIQFQNNGVVDDSQLPKDRFSAERLKGVDSTLKIQPAKLEDSAVYLCASSLVMGMNTEAFFGQGTRLTVV.

In DNA form, the CDR3 reads TGCAGCGTTTTGATGGGGGGAAGCAATCAGCCCCAGCATTTT. This translates into CSVLMGGSNQPQHF. The genes are TRBV29-1 and TRBJ1-5; TRBD1 is a possible D gene (5 bases). The CDR3 covers 14 residues. Trimming removed 5 bases at V and 1 base at J, with 12 bases between. CDR1 and CDR2 from the germline V gene are SQVTM and ANQGSEA.

This clonotype has a handful of counts. The chain carries TRBV12-3 or TRBV12-4 and TRBJ2-3; a weak D match, TRBD1 (5 bases). V was shortened by 5 bases and J by 1 base, with 13 bases between the two germline ends. CDR3 length: 15 residues. The CDR3 coding sequence is TGTGCCAGCAGTCCCCAGGGTTTGGGCACAGATACGCAGTATTTT. Its protein is CASSPQGLGTDTQYF.

This clonotype was seen repeatedly, ten times or more. The chain has TRBV7-2 and TRBJ1-1, with no clear D. CDR3 length: 13 residues. Germline CDR1 reads SGHTA; CDR2 reads FQGNSA. Between the trimmed V and J ends, which lost 5 bases and 1 base, there was a span of 8 bases. CDR3 coding DNA: TGTGCCAGCAGCCCCACACCGAACACTGAAGCTTTCTTT. The encoded protein is CASSPTPNTEAFF.

The chain uses TRBV28 and TRBJ1-2, with TRBD1 matching 7 bases. The germline V gene encodes CDR1 MDHEN and CDR2 SYDVKM. The CDR3 is 13 amino acids. The J segment lost 2 bases and the V segment lost 7 bases, leaving 4 bases of the junction unmatched. The CDR3 sequence is CASNRQGNYGYTF. In nucleotides, the CDR3 is TGTGCCAGCAACAGACAGGGAAACTATGGCTACACCTTC.

Ten or more counts support this clonotype. V and J are TRBV11-2 and TRBJ1-2; D not certain. Germline V gene lookup returns CDR1 SGHAT and CDR2 FQNNGV. Trimming removed 2 bases from V and 2 bases from J, with 6 bases in between. The CDR3 is 13 amino acids. The CDR3 protein is CASSLSRNYGYTF. The CDR3 coding sequence is TGTGCCAGCAGCTTAAGCCGGAACTATGGCTACACCTTC.

This clonotype was found many times. The V call is TRBV12-3 or TRBV12-4, the J call TRBJ2-7; 10 bases are shared with TRBD1. The V segment lost 1 base and the J segment 11 bases; nucleotides outside the gene matches: 8. This CDR3 comprises 14 residues. The CDR3 nucleotides are TGTGCCAGCAGTTTAGGAGGGACAGGGGTTACCGAGTACTTC. Amino acid sequence: CASSLGGTGVTEYF.

In this sample, this clonotype turned up many times. The V gene is TRBV20-1, the J gene TRBJ1-5; 7 bases align to TRBD1. This CDR3 has 16 amino acids. V lost 3 bases, J lost 1 base, and 9 bases stayed unmatched. Germline V CDR1 and CDR2: DFQATT, SNEGSKA (reference sequence). The CDR3 DNA reads as TGCAGTGCTAGGGACGACAGGGTGCGCAGCAATCAGCCCCAGCATTTT. It codes for CSARDDRVRSNQPQHF.

The CDR3 is CASSQVSPLSLYEQYF. In DNA form, the CDR3 reads TGTGCCAGCAGCCAAGTATCTCCATTAAGCTTGTACGAGCAGTACTTC. The rearrangement uses TRBV4-2 and TRBJ2-7; D unclear. Trimming cost V 1 base and J 4 bases, with 17 bases left between them. The germline V gene encodes CDR1 LGHNA and CDR2 YNFKEQ. The CDR3 sequence is 16 residues long.

The rearrangement uses TRBV6-1 and TRBJ2-7; perhaps TRBD2 as D (5 bases). The V gene lost 2 bases and the J gene lost 2 bases, with 13 bases spanning the gap. Looked up from germline, CDR1 is MNHNS and CDR2 is SASEGT. CDR3 length equals 15 residues. The CDR3 spells CASSERQDGAYEQYF. CDR3 nucleotides: TGTGCCAGCAGTGAACGCCAGGACGGGGCCTACGAGCAGTACTTC.

This clonotype was picked up many times. Here the CDR3 reads CASRHSPRGTGELFF. CDR3 nucleotides: TGTGCCAGCAGACACTCCCCCAGGGGAACCGGGGAGCTGTTTTTT. The chain carries TRBV6-2 or TRBV6-3 and TRBJ2-2, with TRBD1 as a possible D gene (6 bases). This CDR3 contains 15 residues. Germline V gene lookup returns CDR1 MNHEY and CDR2 SVGEGT. The V end was cut by 6 bases, the J end by 5 bases, with 16 bases between.

This clonotype showed up just a few times. V usage is TRBV6-2 or TRBV6-3 and J usage is TRBJ1-1; D uncertain. The CDR3 has 13 residues. Germline lookup yields CDR1 MNHEY and CDR2 SVGEGT. V was pared by 5 bases and J by 3 bases, with 10 bases between. The CDR3 region is CASSGSAYTEAFF. CDR3 nucleotides: TGTGCCAGCAGTGGTTCGGCTTACACTGAAGCTTTCTTT.

At least ten counts were recorded for this clonotype. CDR3 region: CASSLGGLPISNQPQHF. CDR3 bases: TGTGCCAGCAGTTTAGGGGGCCTTCCGATTAGCAATCAGCCCCAGCATTTT. This chain joins TRBV12-3 or TRBV12-4 and TRBJ1-5; tentative D call: TRBD1 (5 bases). This CDR3 spans 17 amino acids. V lost 1 base and J lost 0, with 13 bases in between.

This clonotype has a count of ten or more. The rearrangement uses TRBV5-8 and TRBJ1-6; D may be TRBD1 (5 bases). There are 14 residues in the CDR3. Deletions cut 3 bases from V and 7 bases from J, with 11 bases between. Germline V gene sequence: CDR1 SGHTS, CDR2 YDEGEE. The CDR3 DNA reads TGTGCCAGCAGCTCGGGACGGATGAATTCACCCCTCCACTTT. Its translation: CASSSGRMNSPLHF.

The CDR3 DNA is TGTGCCAGCAGTGAAGCCGGCCTGGGAGGAGAGACCCAGTACTTC. This translates into CASSEAGLGGETQYF. The V and J genes are TRBV6-1 and TRBJ2-5; possibly TRBD2 for D (6 bases). V lost 0 bases, J lost 4 bases, and 12 bases lay in between. CDR1 is MNHNS, CDR2 SASEGT, per germline. This CDR3 comprises 15 residues.